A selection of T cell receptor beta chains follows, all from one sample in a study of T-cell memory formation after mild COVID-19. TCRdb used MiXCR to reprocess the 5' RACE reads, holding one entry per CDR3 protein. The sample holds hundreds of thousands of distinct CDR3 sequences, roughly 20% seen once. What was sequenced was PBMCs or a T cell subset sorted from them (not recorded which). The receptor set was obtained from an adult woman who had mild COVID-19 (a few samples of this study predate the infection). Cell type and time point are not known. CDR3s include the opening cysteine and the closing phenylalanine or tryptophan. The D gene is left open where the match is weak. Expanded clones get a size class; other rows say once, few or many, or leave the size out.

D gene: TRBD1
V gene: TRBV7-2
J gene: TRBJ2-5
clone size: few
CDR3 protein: CASSRDRGLEETQYF
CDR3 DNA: TGTGCCAGCAGCCGGGACAGGGGCCTCGAAGAGACCCAGTACTTC

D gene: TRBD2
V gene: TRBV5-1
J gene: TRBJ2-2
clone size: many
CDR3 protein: CASRASLAGTGELFF
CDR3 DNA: TGCGCCAGCCGGGCCAGCCTAGCGGGCACCGGGGAGCTGTTTTTT

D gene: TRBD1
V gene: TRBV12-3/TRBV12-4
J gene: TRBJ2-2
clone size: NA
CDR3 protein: CASSFMIAGGRTGELFF
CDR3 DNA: TGTGCCAGCAGTTTCATGATTGCAGGGGGCAGAACCGGGGAGCTGTTTTTT

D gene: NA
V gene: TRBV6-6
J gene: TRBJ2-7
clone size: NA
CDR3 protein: CASSAVGTYEQYF
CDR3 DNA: TGTGCCAGCAGTGCGGTGGGAACCTACGAGCAGTACTTC

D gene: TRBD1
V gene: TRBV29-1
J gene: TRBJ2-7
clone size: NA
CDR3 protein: CSSSGTGSGEQYF
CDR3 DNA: TGCAGCTCTTCCGGGACAGGGTCGGGGGAGCAGTACTTC

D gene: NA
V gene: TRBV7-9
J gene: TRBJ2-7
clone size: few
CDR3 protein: CASSLSQGREQYF
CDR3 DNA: TGTGCCAGCAGCTTAAGCCAGGGAAGGGAGCAGTACTTC

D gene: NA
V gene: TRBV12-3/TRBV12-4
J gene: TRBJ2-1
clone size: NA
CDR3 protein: CASSLGTVTYNEQFF
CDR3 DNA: TGTGCCAGCAGTTTAGGGACAGTGACCTACAATGAGCAGTTCTTC

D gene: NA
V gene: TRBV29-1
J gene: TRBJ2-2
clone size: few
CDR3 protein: CSARDWNTGELFF
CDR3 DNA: TGCAGCGCTCGGGACTGGAACACCGGGGAGCTGTTTTTT

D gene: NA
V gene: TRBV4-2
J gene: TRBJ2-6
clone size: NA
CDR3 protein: CASSQDQGISGANVLTF
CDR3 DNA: TGTGCCAGCAGCCAGGATCAGGGTATTTCTGGGGCCAACGTCCTGACTTTC

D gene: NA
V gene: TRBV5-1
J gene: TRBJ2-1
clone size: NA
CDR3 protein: CASSLNSGSYNEQFF
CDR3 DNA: TGCGCCAGCAGTTTGAATAGCGGATCTTACAATGAGCAGTTCTTC

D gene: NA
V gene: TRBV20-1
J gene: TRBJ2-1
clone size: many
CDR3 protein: CSALKVLSERDNEQFF
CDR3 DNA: TGCAGTGCCTTAAAGGTGTTGAGTGAGCGGGACAATGAGCAGTTCTTC

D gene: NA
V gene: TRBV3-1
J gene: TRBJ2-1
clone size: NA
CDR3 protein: CASSQDRTREHEQFF
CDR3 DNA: TGTGCCAGCAGCCAAGATAGGACCAGGGAACATGAGCAGTTCTTC

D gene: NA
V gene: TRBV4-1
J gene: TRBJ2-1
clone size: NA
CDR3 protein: CASSPRGFGGEYNEQFF
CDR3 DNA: TGCGCCAGCAGCCCGAGAGGGTTTGGCGGGGAGTACAATGAGCAGTTCTTC

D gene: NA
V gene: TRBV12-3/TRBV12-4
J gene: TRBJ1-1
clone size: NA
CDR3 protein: CASTPGHLVNTEAFF
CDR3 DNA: TGTGCCAGCACCCCGGGACACTTGGTGAACACTGAAGCTTTCTTT

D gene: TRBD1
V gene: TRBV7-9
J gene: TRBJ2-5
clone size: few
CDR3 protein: CASSSRDRVIGETQYF
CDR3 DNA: TGTGCCAGCAGCTCGCGGGACAGGGTCATCGGGGAGACCCAGTACTTC

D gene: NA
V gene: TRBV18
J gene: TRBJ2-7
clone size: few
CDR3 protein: CASSPSEGEQYF
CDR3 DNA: TGTGCCAGCTCCCCCTCGGAAGGCGAGCAGTACTTC

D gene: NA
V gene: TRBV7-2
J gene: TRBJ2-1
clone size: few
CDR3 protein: CAGSQAGFYNEQFF
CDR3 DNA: TGTGCCGGGAGCCAGGCGGGGTTCTACAATGAGCAGTTCTTC

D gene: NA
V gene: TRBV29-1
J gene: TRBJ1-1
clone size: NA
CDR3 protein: CSVANRVNTEAFF
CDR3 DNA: TGCAGCGTCGCGAACAGGGTTAACACTGAAGCTTTCTTT

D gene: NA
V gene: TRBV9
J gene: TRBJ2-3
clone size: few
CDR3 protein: CASSVSSGAGDTQYF
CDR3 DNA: TGTGCCAGCAGCGTCTCAAGCGGTGCGGGAGATACGCAGTATTTT

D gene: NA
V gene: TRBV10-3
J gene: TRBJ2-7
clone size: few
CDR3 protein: CAISDPAGQQTSYEQYF
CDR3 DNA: TGTGCCATCAGTGACCCCGCGGGACAGCAAACGTCCTACGAGCAGTACTTC

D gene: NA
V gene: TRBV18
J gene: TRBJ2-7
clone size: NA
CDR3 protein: CASSPPVRISPYEQYF
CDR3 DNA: TGTGCCAGCTCACCACCAGTCAGGATAAGCCCCTACGAGCAGTACTTC

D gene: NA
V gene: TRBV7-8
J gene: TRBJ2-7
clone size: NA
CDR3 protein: CASSGRGTEGYEQYF
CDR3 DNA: TGTGCCAGCAGCGGACGCGGGACTGAGGGCTACGAGCAGTACTTC

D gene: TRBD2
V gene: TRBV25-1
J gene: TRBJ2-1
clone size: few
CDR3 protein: CASSETSGRVGNEQFF
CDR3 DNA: TGTGCCAGCAGTGAAACGAGCGGGAGGGTTGGAAATGAGCAGTTCTTC

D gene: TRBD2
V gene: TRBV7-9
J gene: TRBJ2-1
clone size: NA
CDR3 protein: CASSSRLAGEGYNEQFF
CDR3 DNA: TGTGCCAGCAGCTCTAGACTAGCGGGAGAGGGCTACAATGAGCAGTTCTTC

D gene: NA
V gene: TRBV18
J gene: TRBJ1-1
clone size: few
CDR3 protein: CASSPAGLSSTEAFF
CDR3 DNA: TGTGCCAGCTCACCAGCAGGGTTAAGTTCAACTGAAGCTTTCTTT

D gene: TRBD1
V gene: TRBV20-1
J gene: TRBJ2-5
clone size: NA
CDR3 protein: CSAGDRRETQYF
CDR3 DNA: TGCAGTGCGGGGGACAGGCGGGAGACCCAGTACTTC

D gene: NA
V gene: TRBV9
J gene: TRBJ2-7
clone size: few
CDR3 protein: CASSVGGESLWEQYF
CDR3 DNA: TGTGCCAGCAGCGTAGGTGGGGAGTCTTTGTGGGAGCAGTACTTC

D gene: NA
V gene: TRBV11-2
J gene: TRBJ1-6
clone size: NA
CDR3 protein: CASSLDREGLLHF
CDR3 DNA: TGTGCCAGCAGCTTAGATCGTGAGGGCCTGCTCCACTTT

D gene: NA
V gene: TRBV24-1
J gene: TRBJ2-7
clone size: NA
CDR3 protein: CATSPNFYEQYF
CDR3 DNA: TGTGCCACCAGTCCAAATTTCTACGAGCAGTACTTC

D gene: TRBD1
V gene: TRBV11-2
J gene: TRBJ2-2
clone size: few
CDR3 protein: CASSTGQGPNTGELFF
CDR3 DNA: TGTGCCAGCAGCACAGGACAGGGACCGAACACCGGGGAGCTGTTTTTT

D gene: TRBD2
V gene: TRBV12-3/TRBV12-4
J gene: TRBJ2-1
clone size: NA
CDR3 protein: CASSEGLEGSNNEGQFF
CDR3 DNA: TGTGCCAGCAGTGAAGGACTAGAAGGGAGTAATAATGAGGGGCAGTTCTTC

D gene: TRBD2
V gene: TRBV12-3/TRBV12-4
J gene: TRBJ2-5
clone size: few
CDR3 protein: CASSHSGGAETQYF
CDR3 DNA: TGTGCCAGCAGTCATAGCGGGGGGGCAGAGACCCAGTACTTC

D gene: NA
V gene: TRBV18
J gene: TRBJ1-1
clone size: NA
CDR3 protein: CASSTGGQTEAFF
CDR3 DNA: TGTGCCAGCTCCACGGGAGGACAGACTGAAGCTTTCTTT

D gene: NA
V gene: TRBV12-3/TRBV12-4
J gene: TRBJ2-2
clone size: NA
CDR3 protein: CASRPKGHLTTGELFF
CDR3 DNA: TGTGCCAGCAGACCGAAGGGACATCTCACCACCGGGGAGCTGTTTTTT

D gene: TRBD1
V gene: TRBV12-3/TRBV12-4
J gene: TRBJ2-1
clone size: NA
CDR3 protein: CASSRTGGGYNEQFF
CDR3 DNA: TGTGCCAGCAGCCGAACAGGGGGCGGCTACAATGAGCAGTTCTTC

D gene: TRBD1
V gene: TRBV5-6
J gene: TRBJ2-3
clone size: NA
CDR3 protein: CASSPGQANTDTQYF
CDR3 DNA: TGTGCCAGCAGCCCAGGACAGGCCAACACAGATACGCAGTATTTT

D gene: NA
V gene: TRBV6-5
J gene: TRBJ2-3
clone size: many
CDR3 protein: CASREQGRRTDTQYF
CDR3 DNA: TGTGCCAGCAGAGAACAGGGACGGCGCACAGATACGCAGTATTTT

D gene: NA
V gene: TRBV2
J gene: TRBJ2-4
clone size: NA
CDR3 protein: CASSEGRVAAKNIQYF
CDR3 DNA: TGTGCCAGCAGTGAAGGCAGGGTGGCGGCCAAAAACATTCAGTACTTC

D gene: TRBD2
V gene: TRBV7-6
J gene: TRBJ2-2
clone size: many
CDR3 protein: CASSLRTSGNTGELFF
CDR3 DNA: TGTGCCAGCAGCCTCCGGACTAGCGGGAACACCGGGGAGCTGTTTTTT

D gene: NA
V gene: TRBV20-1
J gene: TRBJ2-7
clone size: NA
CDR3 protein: CSASDGGDEQYF
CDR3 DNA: TGCAGTGCTAGTGACGGGGGAGACGAGCAGTACTTC

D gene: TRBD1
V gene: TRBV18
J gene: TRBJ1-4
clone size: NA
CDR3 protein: CASSPQGALNEKLFF
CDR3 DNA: TGTGCCAGCTCACCCCAGGGGGCCCTTAATGAAAAACTGTTTTTT

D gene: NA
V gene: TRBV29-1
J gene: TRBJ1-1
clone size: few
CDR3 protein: CSVERGEAEAFF
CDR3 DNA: TGCAGCGTTGAAAGAGGGGAGGCTGAAGCTTTCTTT

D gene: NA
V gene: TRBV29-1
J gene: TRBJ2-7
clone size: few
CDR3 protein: CSVCWDSYEQYF
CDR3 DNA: TGCAGCGTTTGCTGGGATTCCTACGAGCAGTACTTC

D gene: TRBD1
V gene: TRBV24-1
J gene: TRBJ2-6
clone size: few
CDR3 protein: CATSDPQGTGANVLTF
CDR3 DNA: TGTGCCACCAGTGATCCACAGGGGACCGGGGCCAACGTCCTGACTTTC

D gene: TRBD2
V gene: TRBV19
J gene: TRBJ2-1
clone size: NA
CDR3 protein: CASSSPGLVSYNEQFF
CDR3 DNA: TGTGCCAGTAGTTCCCCGGGACTAGTCTCCTACAATGAGCAGTTCTTC

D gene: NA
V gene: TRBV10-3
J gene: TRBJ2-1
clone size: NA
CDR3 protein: CAIGVGLSSYNEQFF
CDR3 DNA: TGTGCCATCGGGGTGGGATTGAGCTCCTACAATGAGCAGTTCTTC

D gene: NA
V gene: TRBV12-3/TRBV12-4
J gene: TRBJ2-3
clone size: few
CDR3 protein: CASSDHTDTQYF
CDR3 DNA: TGTGCCAGCAGCGACCACACAGATACGCAGTATTTT

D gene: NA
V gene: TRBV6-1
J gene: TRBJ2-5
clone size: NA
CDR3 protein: CAIGGPGQETQYF
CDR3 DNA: TGTGCCATCGGCGGTCCCGGTCAAGAGACCCAGTACTTC